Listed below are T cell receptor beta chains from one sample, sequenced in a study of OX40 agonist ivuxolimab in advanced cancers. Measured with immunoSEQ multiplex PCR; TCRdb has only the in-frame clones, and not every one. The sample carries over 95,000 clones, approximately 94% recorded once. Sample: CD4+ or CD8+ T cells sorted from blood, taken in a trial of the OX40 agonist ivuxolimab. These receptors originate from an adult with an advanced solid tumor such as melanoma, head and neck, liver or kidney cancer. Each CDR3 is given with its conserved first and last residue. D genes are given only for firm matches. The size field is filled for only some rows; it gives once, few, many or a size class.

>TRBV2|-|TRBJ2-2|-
CASSEFAGAAGELFF
TGTGCCAGCAGTGAATTCGCAGGGGCGGCCGGGGAGCTGTTTTTT
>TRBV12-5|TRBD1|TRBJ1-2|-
CASGPGQGVYGYTF
TGTGCTAGTGGTCCAGGACAGGGAGTCTATGGCTACACCTTC
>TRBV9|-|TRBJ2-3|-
CASSVESGASTDTQYF
TGTGCCAGCAGCGTAGAGTCGGGGGCTAGCACAGATACGCAGTATTTT
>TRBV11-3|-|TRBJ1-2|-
CASSFELGGLYGYTF
TGTGCCAGCAGCTTCGAACTGGGGGGGCTCTATGGCTACACCTTC
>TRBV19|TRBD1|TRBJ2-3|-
CASQWDRGTDTQYF
TGTGCCAGCCAGTGGGACAGGGGCACAGATACGCAGTATTTT
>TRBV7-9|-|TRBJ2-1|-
CASSPAGTDYNEQFF
TGTGCCAGCAGCCCCGCCGGGACGGACTACAATGAGCAGTTCTTC
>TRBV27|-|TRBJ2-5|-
CASSLTPQVETQYF
TGTGCCAGCAGTTTAACACCCCAGGTCGAGACCCAGTACTTC
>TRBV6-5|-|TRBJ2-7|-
CASSYSLGPYEQYF
TGTGCCAGCAGTTACAGTCTAGGCCCCTACGAGCAGTACTTC
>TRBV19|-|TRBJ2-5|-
CASSQDTSWGAATQYF
TGTGCCAGTAGCCAAGACACTAGCTGGGGGGCCGCGACCCAGTACTTC
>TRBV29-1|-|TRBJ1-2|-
CSVPREFPNYGYTF
TGCAGCGTCCCCAGGGAGTTCCCAAACTATGGCTACACCTTC
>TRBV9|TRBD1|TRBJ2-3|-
CASSGRGLVDTQYF
TGTGCCAGCAGCGGCAGGGGGCTAGTAGATACGCAGTATTTT
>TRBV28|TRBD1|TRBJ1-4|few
CASSPPGQVNEKLFF
TGTGCCAGCAGTCCTCCGGGACAGGTTAATGAAAAACTGTTTTTT
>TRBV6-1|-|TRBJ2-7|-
CASIGQPLYEQYF
TGTGCCAGCATCGGACAGCCCCTCTACGAGCAGTACTTC
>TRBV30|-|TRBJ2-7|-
CAGGLGTYEQYF
TGTGCCGGGGGTCTAGGAACCTACGAGCAGTACTTC
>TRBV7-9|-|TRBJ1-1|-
CASRAGNTEAFF
TGTGCCAGCAGAGCAGGAAACACTGAAGCTTTCTTT
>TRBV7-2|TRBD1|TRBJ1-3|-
CASRPSTGPGNTIYF
TGTGCCAGCAGACCTTCGACAGGGCCTGGAAACACCATATATTTT
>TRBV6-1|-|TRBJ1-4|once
CASSEATLGTRGNEKLFF
TGTGCCAGCAGTGAAGCCACCCTCGGGACCCGGGGCAATGAAAAACTGTTTTTT
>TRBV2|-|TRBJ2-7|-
CASSEAREQYF
TGTGCCAGCAGTGAAGCAAGAGAGCAGTACTTC
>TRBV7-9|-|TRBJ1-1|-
CASSSSWRGANTEAFF
TGTGCCAGCAGCTCCTCATGGCGGGGAGCGAACACTGAAGCTTTCTTT
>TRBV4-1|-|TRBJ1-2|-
CASSQDPDWDYGYTF
TGCGCCAGCAGCCAAGATCCTGATTGGGACTATGGCTACACCTTC
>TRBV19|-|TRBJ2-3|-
CASSILGASTDTQYF
TGTGCCAGTAGTATACTAGGGGCTAGCACAGATACGCAGTATTTT
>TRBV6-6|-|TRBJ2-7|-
CASSTPSFYEQYF
TGTGCCAGCAGTACGCCGTCCTTCTACGAGCAGTACTTC
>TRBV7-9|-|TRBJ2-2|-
CASSFQAVTGELFF
TGTGCCAGCAGCTTCCAGGCCGTCACCGGGGAGCTGTTTTTT
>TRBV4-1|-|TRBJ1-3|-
CASSQSHDWGGRNTIYF
TGCGCCAGCAGCCAAAGTCATGATTGGGGTGGGCGAAACACCATATATTTT
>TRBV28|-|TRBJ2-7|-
CASSRGRNTYEQYF
TGTGCCAGCAGTCGGGGACGGAACACCTACGAGCAGTACTTC
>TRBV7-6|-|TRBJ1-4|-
CASSPEASGNEKLFF
TGTGCCAGCAGCCCAGAGGCATCGGGCAATGAAAAACTGTTTTTT
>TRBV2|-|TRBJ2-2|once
CASSEAVREAGELFF
TGTGCCAGCAGTGAAGCTGTGCGGGAAGCCGGGGAGCTGTTTTTT
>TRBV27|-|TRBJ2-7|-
CASSLTKDYEQYF
TGTGCCAGCAGTTTGACCAAGGACTACGAGCAGTACTTC
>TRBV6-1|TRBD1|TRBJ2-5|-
CASSDIPGQTYQETQYF
TGTGCCAGCAGTGACATTCCGGGACAGACGTACCAAGAGACCCAGTACTTC
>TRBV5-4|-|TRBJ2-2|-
CASSFRGTGELFF
TGTGCCAGCAGCTTCCGGGGGACCGGGGAGCTGTTTTTT
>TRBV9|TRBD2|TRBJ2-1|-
CASSLGTSGAYNEQFF
TGTGCCAGCAGCCTCGGGACTAGCGGGGCCTACAATGAGCAGTTCTTC
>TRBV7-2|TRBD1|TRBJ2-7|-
CASSLRGRDHEQYF
TGTGCCAGCAGCTTGAGGGGGCGCGACCACGAGCAGTACTTC
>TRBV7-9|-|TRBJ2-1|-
CATENRVEQFF
TGTGCCACCGAGAACAGGGTGGAGCAGTTCTTC
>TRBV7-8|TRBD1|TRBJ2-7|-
CASSLARGLTFPGEQYF
TGTGCCAGCAGCTTAGCCAGGGGGCTAACTTTTCCGGGCGAGCAGTACTTC
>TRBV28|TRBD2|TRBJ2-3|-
CASRDLAGATSDTQYF
TGTGCCAGCAGGGACCTAGCGGGAGCTACGTCAGATACGCAGTATTTT
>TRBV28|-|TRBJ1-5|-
CASSFGGPYRAINQPQHF
TGTGCCAGCAGTTTTGGGGGACCCTACAGGGCCATTAATCAGCCCCAGCATTTT
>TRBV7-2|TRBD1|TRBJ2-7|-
CASSYPDRGYEQYF
TGTGCCAGCAGCTACCCCGACAGGGGCTACGAGCAGTACTTC
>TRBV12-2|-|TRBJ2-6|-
CASRLDSRVPSGANVLTF
TGTGCAAGTCGCTTAGATTCCAGGGTACCCTCTGGGGCCAACGTCCTGACTTTC
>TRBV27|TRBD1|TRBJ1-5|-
CASTPPLKQGTSNQPQHF
TGTGCCAGCACTCCGCCACTAAAACAGGGGACTAGCAATCAGCCCCAGCATTTT
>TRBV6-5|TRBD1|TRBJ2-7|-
CASSSPGTGAYEQYF
TGTGCCAGCAGTTCACCCGGGACAGGGGCCTACGAGCAGTACTTC
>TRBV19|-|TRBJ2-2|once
CASWDPGAGELFF
TGTGCTAGCTGGGACCCAGGGGCCGGGGAGCTGTTTTTT
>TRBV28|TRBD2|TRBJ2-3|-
CASSSLAGFTDTQYF
TGTGCCAGCAGTTCCCTAGCGGGGTTCACAGATACGCAGTATTTT